This T cell receptor beta chain was documented in a study of blood T cell repertoires in COVID-19. Looking at the study overall: Acute-phase and convalescent COVID-19 samples originated in the United States, Italy and Spain. Sources were T cells, B-cell-depleted T cells, or PBMCs; the material itself was cDNA or gDNA.

Germline V gene lookup returns CDR1 KGHSH and CDR2 LQKENI. This CDR3 is 15 amino acids long. Unmatched junction bases numbered 7, after V lost 6 bases and J lost 4 bases. Per the study methods: The assay estimated nucleated cells by amplifying reference gene primers. Clones were sequenced by immunoSEQ multiplex PCR, and TCRdb holds only the in-frame ones, with some missing. The V and J calls and clone size come from that table; D and trimming were worked out from the DNA. The repertoire has about 190,000 clones, 70% to 85% of them found once; the top ten carry 9.5% to 15%. The chain carries TRBV18 and TRBJ2-3, with TRBD1 matching 10 bases. The sequence was obtained from a woman between 50 and 59 years old with acute or convalescent COVID-19. The sample consisted of peripheral blood. In DNA, the CDR3 is TGTGCCAGCTCGGTCGGACAGGGGGACCCAGATACGCAGTATTTT. This translates into CASSVGQGDPDTQYF.